The T cell receptor (beta chain) under discussion was sequenced for a study of CD8 T cells in Susac syndrome. RNA totalling about 0.5 to 1 ug underwent reverse transcription with random hexamers. In TCRdb, the immunoSEQ multiplex PCR reads were re-called with MiXCR into one record per CDR3 protein. This table holds just over 300,000 distinct CDR3 sequences, roughly 94% found once. The CDR3 sequence is 17 residues long. Trimming took off 4 bases at V and 7 bases at J, with 23 bases between the two ends. CDR1 LNHDA and CDR2 SQIVND come from the germline V gene (reference sequence). The receptor comes from a human donor with multiple sclerosis. This chain connects TRBV19 to TRBJ1-5; D possibly corresponds to TRBD1 (6 bases). Material: CD4+ T cells from PBMCs. The CDR3 is CASSKGPWGGRSQPQHF. CDR3 coding DNA: TGTGCCAGTAGTAAGGGGCCTTGGGGGGGCCGGTCCCAGCCCCAGCATTTT.